This T cell receptor (beta chain) was captured in a study of neurological immune-mediated disorders. CDR3 length equals 14 residues. CDR1 is LGHDT and CDR2 is YNNKEL in the germline V gene (reference sequence). TCRdb reprocessed the 5' RACE reads with MiXCR, giving one entry per CDR3 protein. The sample carries roughly 48,000 distinct CDR3 sequences, roughly an eighth recorded once. The time point was: longitudinal time-point 3. The genes are TRBV3-1 and TRBJ1-5; no clear D. The J call may be in error: the DNA end matches TRBJ2-3 better. The source of this sequence is a male donor with HTLV-1-associated myelopathy (HAM/TSP). The sample comprised PBMCs. The CDR3 DNA sequence: TGTGCCAGCAGCCAGGGGTCGGGCAATCAGTCCCAGTATTTT. Protein sequence: CASSQGSGNQSQYF.